This T cell receptor (beta chain) comes out of a study of T-cell memory formation after mild COVID-19 (dated by TCRdb to about 2021). For the wider study: TCR sequence clusters from the two donors were found to be largely donor specific. In a couple of donors, T-cell clones that expanded and contracted after mild COVID-19 were tracked by sequencing TCRalpha and TCRbeta repertoires over time. The cohort comprised two young, previously healthy adult volunteers, one female and one male.

The CDR1 and CDR2 encoded by the germline V gene are SGHRS and YFSETQ. Trimming costs V 4 bases and J 3 bases, and their ends lie 7 bases apart. The CDR3 holds 12 amino acids from the cysteine to the phenylalanine. The DNA shown is the 36-base CDR3, in frame from base 1. Ficoll-Paque density gradient centrifugation was the method used to isolate PBMCs. The instrument given in TCRdb is Illumina NovaSeq 6000. Using 5'RACE with constant-segment primers, TCRalpha and TCRbeta cDNA libraries were constructed, with sample barcodes and unique molecular identifiers added in the process. Trizol reagent was used to extract RNA from every sample. Libraries were amplified in two PCR steps, with a second sample barcode and Illumina TruSeq adapters added in the second step. Sequencing of the libraries was done on an Illumina NovaSeq, producing 2 x 150 bp paired-end reads. Per the source publication's procedure: With migec v1.2.7, reads were demultiplexed and then collapsed into UMI-guided consensus sequences. With mixcr v2.1.11, UMI consensuses were aligned to TRA and TRB V and J templates and assembled into clonotypes. A clonotype was counted as expanded or contracted only when both edgeR and NoisET called the clonotype significant, with the noise models trained on biological replicates. For edgeR calls, the thresholds were a false discovery rate-adjusted p below 0.01 and a log2 fold-change of 1. As an exploratory analysis of dynamics, max-normalized trajectories of the 1000 most abundant clonotypes were examined by PCA with hierarchical clustering. Separately sequenced CD4+ and CD8+ repertoires were used to assign a CD4 or CD8 phenotype to each responding clone. TCRdb reworked the public reads: Q25 trimming with fastp, MiXCR clone assembly, productive beta chains retained. Each entry is one CDR3 protein sequence, shown with its most common DNA and genes. Here the V and J calls rest on TCRdb's processing, not on the authors' analysis. For this sample there are 200,000 to 250,000 distinct CDR3 sequences; less than 20% appear just once. The ten largest clonotypes hold 3% to 4.5% of the sample.

Study-wide findings and limitations: The detection of some responding clones in pre-infection memory suggests that pre-existing cross-reactive memory T cells joined the SARS-CoV-2 response. Clones that contracted from day 15 to 85 showed balanced CD4/CD8 phenotypes, whereas a second wave of clones that expanded from day 15 to 37 leaned towards CD4+. Only a couple of mild cases were covered by the study, and larger cohorts that include severe cases with pre-infection samples were considered necessary. Contracting CD4+ clones appeared mostly in the CM and EM memory subsets, whereas CD8+ clones were enriched in EMRA. Whether the second-wave clones peaking on day 37 were SARS-CoV-2 specific was not confirmed.

There are many counts of this clonotype. No antigen is known for it. The input lacks base qualities; no much larger clone sits a single base away. The rearranged segments are TRBV5-1 and TRBJ1-1, with the D gene call left open. Sequencing used PBMCs or a T cell subset sorted from them (not recorded which). This clonotype was sampled from a man between 18 and 35 years old who had mild COVID-19 (a few samples of this study predate the infection). The sample titles of this study are shuffled in the database, so cell type and time point are left out; the donor was told from shared clones. The DNA is TGCGCCAGCAGCGCCCAGGACACTGAAGCTTTCTTT. This encodes CASSAQDTEAFF.